This TCR beta chain was identified in a study of CD4 and CD8 cells across lung adenocarcinoma regions. V was clipped by 5 bases and J by 4 bases, with 9 bases between them. The CDR3 loop spans 13 amino acids. CDR1 is SGHTA, CDR2 FQGNSA, per germline. TCRdb recomputed calls from the PCR reads with MiXCR, one row per CDR3 protein. The table lists 5,500 to 7,000 distinct CDR3 sequences, roughly 53% of them singletons. This clonotype has only a few counts. This receptor was taken from a male donor with lung adenocarcinoma. The CD4 and CD8 labels of this study may be unreliable. The chain has TRBV7-2 and TRBJ2-1; D not certain. Sequencing used CD8+ T cells from the margin of a lung tumor. CDR3 residues: CASSPYSYNEQFF. The CDR3 nucleotides are TGTGCCAGCAGCCCCTACAGTTACAATGAGCAGTTCTTC.